Following are 8 T cell receptor beta chains from one sample sequenced in a study of T cells in Graves' hyperthyroidism and ophthalmopathy. RNA transcripts served as the template for amplifying TCR beta CDR3 regions. An initial round of RT-PCR targeting the TCR CDR3 relied on the HTBI primer set. In TCRdb, the multiplex PCR reads were re-called with MiXCR into one record per CDR3 protein. The sample lists under 350,000 distinct CDR3 sequences; about a sixth were seen once. Sequenced material: blood. The receptors originated from an older woman with Graves' ophthalmopathy.

This chain uses TRBV19 with TRBJ2-1; TRBD1 aligns across 12 bases. The germline CDR1 and CDR2 sequences are LNHDA and SQIVND (reference sequence). The J segment lost 10 bases and the V segment lost 5 bases, leaving 12 bases of the junction unmatched. The CDR3 spans 16 residues. The CDR3 DNA sequence: TGTGCCAGTAGTGGCCTTAGAGGGACAGGGGGCCGGGAGCAGTTCTTC. This encodes CASSGLRGTGGREQFF.

This clonotype was found a few times. This chain connects TRBV5-1 to TRBJ2-5; 7 bases line up with TRBD2. Germline CDR1 is SGHRS and CDR2 is YFSETQ. This CDR3 comprises 15 residues. The V and J ends lost 1 base and 3 bases, in that order; junction bases with no gene match: 6. CDR3: CASSLRLAAEETQYF. Written as DNA, the CDR3 is TGCGCCAGCAGCTTGAGACTAGCTGCGGAAGAGACCCAGTACTTC.

This clonotype was observed at least ten times. The chain links TRBV20-1 to TRBJ1-6; D might be TRBD1 (5 bases). The CDR3 contains 14 residues. The V gene lost 3 bases and the J gene lost 7 bases, with 13 bases spanning the gap. CDR1 is DFQATT, CDR2 SNEGSKA, per germline (reference sequence). Here the CDR3 reads CSASLGPKNSPLHF. The CDR3 DNA is TGCAGTGCTAGTTTGGGGCCTAAGAATTCACCCCTCCACTTT.

Ten or more counts support this clonotype. The chain uses TRBV11-2 and TRBJ2-2; D is perhaps TRBD2 (7 bases). The germline V and J ends were trimmed by 5 bases and 0 bases, with 13 bases remaining between them. Germline V gives CDR1 SGHAT, CDR2 FQNNGV. The CDR3 length is 16 residues. The CDR3 is CASSRQAGANTGELFF. CDR3 coding DNA: TGTGCCAGCAGCCGACAGGCGGGGGCGAACACCGGGGAGCTGTTTTTT.

This clonotype has just a few counts. The V call is TRBV5-4, the J call TRBJ1-2, with D tentatively TRBD1 (5 bases). The germline V gene encodes CDR1 SGHNT and CDR2 YYREEE (reference sequence). V was cut by 3 bases and J by 4 bases, with 13 bases left in between. CDR3 length: 14 amino acids. The CDR3 reads CASSYRGGSYGYTF. The CDR3, as DNA: TGTGCCAGCAGCTACCGGGGGGGGAGCTATGGCTACACCTTC.

V usage is TRBV12-3 or TRBV12-4 and J usage is TRBJ2-2, with a possible D match to TRBD2 (5 bases). The CDR3 is 15 residues long. Deletions cut 3 bases from V and 6 bases from J, with 14 bases between. The CDR3 DNA reads TGTGCCAGCAGTTTTTTCTCGGCCGGGGCCGGGGAGCTGTTTTTT. It specifies CASSFFSAGAGELFF.

A few counts support this clonotype. The gene calls are TRBV5-1 and TRBJ1-4; 7 nucleotides align to TRBD1. The CDR3 is 14 amino acids. Germline CDR1 is SGHRS and CDR2 is YFSETQ. The V segment lost 4 bases and the J segment 8 bases; nucleotides outside the gene matches: 8. This CDR3 is CASSTGTVLEKLFF. CDR3 DNA: TGCGCCAGCAGCACGGGGACAGTTTTAGAAAAACTGTTTTTT.

This clonotype has just a few counts. V gene TRBV6-1 combines with J gene TRBJ1-6, with TRBD1 matching 7 bases. Per germline, CDR1 MNHNS and CDR2 SASEGT. CDR3 length equals 15 residues. The ends lost 6 bases at V and 3 bases at J; junction bases unmatched: 5. CDR3 sequence: CASRRQGDYNSPLHF. The CDR3 coding sequence is TGTGCCAGCAGGCGACAGGGTGACTATAATTCACCCCTCCACTTT.